What follows is one T cell receptor beta chain and its context. Its binding antigen is unknown. Nothing much larger sits one base from this clone, and base qualities are not available. There are 15 amino acids in the CDR3, from cysteine to phenylalanine inclusive. Left in the record is the CDR3 DNA by itself, 45 bases read in frame from the first base. V is pruned by 4 bases and J by 4 bases, leaving 6 bases of the junction without a gene match. CDR1 SGHRS and CDR2 YFSETQ were looked up in the germline V gene. Library generation was performed with the immunoSEQ multiplex PCR assay. TCRdb limited this immuneACCESS table to in-frame rearrangements with V and J called. A share of clones is missing; checked studies link under half to unresolved V genes, and the rest is unexplained. This sample gives under 80,000 clones in total; under 90% of them show up just once. The ten top clones hold roughly 28% of the sample.

This specimen comes from a study of control samples from healthy donors and cancer patients (dated by TCRdb to 2018 to 2021). The clonotype originates from a man in his fifties or sixties in good health. Sample: blood. The rearranged segments are TRBV5-1 and TRBJ1-3; 9 of the junction bases match TRBD1. Read as DNA, the sequence is TGCGCCAGCAGCCCTGCTGGACAGGGGGGAAACACCATATATTTT. Its coded protein is CASSPAGQGGNTIYF.